The clone carrying this T cell receptor (beta chain) has only a few counts. Individuals drawn from approximately 26 US areas were about 18 to 95 years old. This entry is derived from a study of blood T cell repertoires in COVID-19. Across the study: Sites in the United States, Italy and Spain provided acute and convalescent COVID-19 samples. PBMCs, B-cell-depleted T cells, or T cells were the source of the cDNA or gDNA that made up the material.

This CDR3 is 16 amino acids long. V was clipped by 0 bases and J by 5 bases; unmatched bases: 5. The V gene's germline CDR1 is SGHVS and CDR2 FQNEAQ. Assay: immunoSEQ multiplex PCR; the TCRdb copy retains only in-frame clones and omits some. The table shows roughly 300,000 clones, with around 86% occurring only once. V and J are TRBV7-8 and TRBJ2-3; 10 bases map to TRBD2. The clonotype originates from a woman aged 35 to 49 with acute COVID-19. Material: PBMCs or T cells enriched from blood (not recorded which). The CDR3 is CASSLALLAGEDTQYF. DNA of the CDR3: TGTGCCAGCAGCTTAGCGCTTCTAGCGGGGGAAGATACGCAGTATTTT.